This TCR beta chain was sequenced for a study of T cell repertoires in cytomegalovirus infection. Germline assignment: CDR1 LNHDA and CDR2 SQIVND (reference sequence). V lost 1 base to trimming and J lost 5 bases, with 3 bases between them. This CDR3 has 12 residues. From the reads, TCRdb called clonotypes with MiXCR, one entry per CDR3 protein. Of 680,000 or so distinct CDR3 sequences listed, roughly a third are singletons. This clonotype was seen just once. Its cognate antigen is unknown. Sample: cultured PBMCs, taken from culture after CMV antigen stimulation. This rearrangement joins TRBV19 to TRBJ2-1; no reliable D call. The source of this sequence is a human donor in good health (CMV status not recorded). Some clones in this sample may be carry-over from other donors' samples. The chain's CDR3 is CASSIGHNEQFF. The CDR3 DNA is TGTGCCAGTAGTATAGGACACAATGAGCAGTTCTTC. Variable domain in full (rest from reference TRBV19 and TRBJ2-1): DGGITQSPKYLFRKEGQNVTLSCEQNLNHDAMYWYRQDPGQGLRLIYYSQIVNDFQKGDIAEGYSVSREKKESFPLTVTSAQKNPTAFYLCASSIGHNEQFFGPGTRLTVL.